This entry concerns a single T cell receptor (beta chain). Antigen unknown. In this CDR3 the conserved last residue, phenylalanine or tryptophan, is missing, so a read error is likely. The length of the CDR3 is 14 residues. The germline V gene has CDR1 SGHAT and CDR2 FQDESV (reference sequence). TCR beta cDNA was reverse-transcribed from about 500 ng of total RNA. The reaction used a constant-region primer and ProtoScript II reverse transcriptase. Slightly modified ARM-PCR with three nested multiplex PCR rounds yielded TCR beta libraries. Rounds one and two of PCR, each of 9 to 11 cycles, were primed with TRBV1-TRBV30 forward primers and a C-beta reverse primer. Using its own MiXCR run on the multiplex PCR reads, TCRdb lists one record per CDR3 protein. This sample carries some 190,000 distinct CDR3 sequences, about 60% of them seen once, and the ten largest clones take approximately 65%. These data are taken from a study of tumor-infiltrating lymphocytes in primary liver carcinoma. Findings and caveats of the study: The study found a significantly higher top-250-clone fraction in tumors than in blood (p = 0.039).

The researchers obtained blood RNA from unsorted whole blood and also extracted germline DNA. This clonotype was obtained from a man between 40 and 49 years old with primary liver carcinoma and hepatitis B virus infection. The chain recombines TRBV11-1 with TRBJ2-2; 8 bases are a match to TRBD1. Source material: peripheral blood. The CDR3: CASSFQTGAGELFS. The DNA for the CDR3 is TGTGCCAGTAGCTTCCAGACAGGGGCCGGGGAGCTGTTTTCT.